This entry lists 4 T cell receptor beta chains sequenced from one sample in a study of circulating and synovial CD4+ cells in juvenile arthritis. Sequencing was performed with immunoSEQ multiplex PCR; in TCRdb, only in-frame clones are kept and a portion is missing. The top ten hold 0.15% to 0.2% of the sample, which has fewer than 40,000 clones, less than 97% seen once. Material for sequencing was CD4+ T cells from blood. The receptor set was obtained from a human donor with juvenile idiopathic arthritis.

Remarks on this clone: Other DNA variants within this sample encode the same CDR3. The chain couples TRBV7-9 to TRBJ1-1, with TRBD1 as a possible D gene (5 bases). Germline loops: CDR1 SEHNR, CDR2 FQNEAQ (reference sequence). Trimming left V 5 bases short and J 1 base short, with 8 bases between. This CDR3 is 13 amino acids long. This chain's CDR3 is CASSPTGNTEAFF. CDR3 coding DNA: TGTGCCAGCAGCCCTACAGGGAACACTGAAGCTTTCTTT.

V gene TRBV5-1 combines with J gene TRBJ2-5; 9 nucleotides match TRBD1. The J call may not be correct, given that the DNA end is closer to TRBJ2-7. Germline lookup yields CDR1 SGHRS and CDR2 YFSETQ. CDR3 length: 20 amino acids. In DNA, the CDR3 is TGCGCCAGCAGCTGGGATCTATGGGACAGGGACACGGTTGGTTCCTACGAGCAGTACTTC. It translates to CASSWDLWDRDTVGSYEQYF.

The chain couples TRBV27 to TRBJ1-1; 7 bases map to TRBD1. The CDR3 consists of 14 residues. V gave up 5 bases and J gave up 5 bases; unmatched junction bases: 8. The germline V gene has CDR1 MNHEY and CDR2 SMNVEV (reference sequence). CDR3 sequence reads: CASSENRGRTEAFF. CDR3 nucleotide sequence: TGTGCCAGCAGTGAAAACAGGGGAAGAACTGAAGCTTTCTTT.

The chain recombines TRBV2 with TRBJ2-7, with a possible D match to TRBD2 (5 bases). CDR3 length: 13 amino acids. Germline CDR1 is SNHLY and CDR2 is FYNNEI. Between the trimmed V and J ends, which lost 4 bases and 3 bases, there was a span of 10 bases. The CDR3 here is CASSVDTSYEQYF. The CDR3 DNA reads TGTGCCAGCAGTGTAGACACTAGCTACGAGCAGTACTTC.